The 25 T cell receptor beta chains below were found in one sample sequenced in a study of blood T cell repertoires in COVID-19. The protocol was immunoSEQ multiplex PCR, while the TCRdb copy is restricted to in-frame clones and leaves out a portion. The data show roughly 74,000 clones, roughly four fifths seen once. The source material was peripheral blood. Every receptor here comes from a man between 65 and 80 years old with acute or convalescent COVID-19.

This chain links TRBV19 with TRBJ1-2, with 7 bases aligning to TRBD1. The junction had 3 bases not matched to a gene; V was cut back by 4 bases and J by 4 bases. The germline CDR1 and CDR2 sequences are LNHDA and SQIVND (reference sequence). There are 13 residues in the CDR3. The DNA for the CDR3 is TGTGCCAGTAGTAGGGACAGATTCTATGGCTACACCTTC. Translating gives CASSRDRFYGYTF.

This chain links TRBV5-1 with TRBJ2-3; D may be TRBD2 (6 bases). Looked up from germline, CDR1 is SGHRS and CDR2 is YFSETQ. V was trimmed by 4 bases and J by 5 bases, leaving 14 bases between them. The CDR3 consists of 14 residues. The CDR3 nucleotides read TGCGCCAGCAGCCCGGACCTGGGGGGAGATACGCAGTATTTT. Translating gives CASSPDLGGDTQYF.

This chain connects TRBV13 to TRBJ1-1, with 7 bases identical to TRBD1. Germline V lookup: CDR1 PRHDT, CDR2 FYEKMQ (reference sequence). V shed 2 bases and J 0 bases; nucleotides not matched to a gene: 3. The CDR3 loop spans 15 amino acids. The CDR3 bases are TGTGCCAGCAGCTTATTTACAGGGGTGAACACTGAAGCTTTCTTT. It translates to CASSLFTGVNTEAFF.

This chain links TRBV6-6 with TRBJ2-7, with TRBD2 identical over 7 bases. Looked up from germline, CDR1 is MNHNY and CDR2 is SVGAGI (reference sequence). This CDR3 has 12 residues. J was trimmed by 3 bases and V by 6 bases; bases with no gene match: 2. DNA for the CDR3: TGTGCCAGCAGCCCGGGGGGCTACGAGCAGTACTTC. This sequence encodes CASSPGGYEQYF.

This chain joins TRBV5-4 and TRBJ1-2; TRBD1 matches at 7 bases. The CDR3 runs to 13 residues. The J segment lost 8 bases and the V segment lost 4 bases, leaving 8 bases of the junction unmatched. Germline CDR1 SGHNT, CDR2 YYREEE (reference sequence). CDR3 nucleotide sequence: TGTGCCAGCAGCGTGGGACAGCAGGGCGGCTACACCTTC. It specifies CASSVGQQGGYTF.

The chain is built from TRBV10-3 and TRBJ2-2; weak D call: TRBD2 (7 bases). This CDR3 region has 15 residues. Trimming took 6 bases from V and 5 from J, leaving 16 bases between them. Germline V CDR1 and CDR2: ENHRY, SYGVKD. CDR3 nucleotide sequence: TGTGCCATCAGGAGGGACACCGGGGGGACCGGGGAGCTGTTTTTT. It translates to CAIRRDTGGTGELFF.

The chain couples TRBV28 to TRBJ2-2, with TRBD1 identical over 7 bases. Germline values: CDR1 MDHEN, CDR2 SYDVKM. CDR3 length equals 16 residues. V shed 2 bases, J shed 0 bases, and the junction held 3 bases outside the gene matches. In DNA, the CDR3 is TGTGCCAGCAGTTTAAGGGGGACAGCGAACACCGGGGAGCTGTTTTTT. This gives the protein CASSLRGTANTGELFF.

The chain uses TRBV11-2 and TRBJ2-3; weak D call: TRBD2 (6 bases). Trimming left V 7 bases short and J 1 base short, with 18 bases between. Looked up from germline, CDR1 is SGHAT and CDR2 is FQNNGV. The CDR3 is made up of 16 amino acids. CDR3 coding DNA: TGTGCCAGCACCCCTAATATTGGCGGGGGCACAGATACGCAGTATTTT. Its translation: CASTPNIGGGTDTQYF.

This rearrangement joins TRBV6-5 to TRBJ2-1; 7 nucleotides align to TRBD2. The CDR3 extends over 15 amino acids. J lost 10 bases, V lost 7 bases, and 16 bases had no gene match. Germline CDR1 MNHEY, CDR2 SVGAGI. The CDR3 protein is CASTPSGIGRREQFF. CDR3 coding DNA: TGTGCCAGCACTCCGAGCGGGATAGGTCGAAGAGAGCAGTTCTTC.

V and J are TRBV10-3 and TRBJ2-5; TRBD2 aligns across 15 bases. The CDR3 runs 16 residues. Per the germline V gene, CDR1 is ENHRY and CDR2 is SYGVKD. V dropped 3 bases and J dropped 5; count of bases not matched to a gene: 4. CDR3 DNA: TGTGCCATCAGTGACCCGGGACTAGCGGGAGGTGAGACCCAGTACTTC. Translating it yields CAISDPGLAGGETQYF.

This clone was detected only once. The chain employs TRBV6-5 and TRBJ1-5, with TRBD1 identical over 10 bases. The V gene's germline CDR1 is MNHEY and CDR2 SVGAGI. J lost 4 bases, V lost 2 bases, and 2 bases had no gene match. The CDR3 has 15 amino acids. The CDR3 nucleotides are TGTGCCAGCAGTTACGGGACAGGGGCAAATCAGCCCCAGCATTTT. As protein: CASSYGTGANQPQHF.

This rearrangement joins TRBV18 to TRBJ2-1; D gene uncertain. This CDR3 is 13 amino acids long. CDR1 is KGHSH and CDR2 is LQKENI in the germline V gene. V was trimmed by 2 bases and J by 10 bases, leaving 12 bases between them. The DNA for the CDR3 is TGTGCCAGCTCACCAATAAGTCTGCAGGAGCAGTTCTTC. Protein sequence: CASSPISLQEQFF.

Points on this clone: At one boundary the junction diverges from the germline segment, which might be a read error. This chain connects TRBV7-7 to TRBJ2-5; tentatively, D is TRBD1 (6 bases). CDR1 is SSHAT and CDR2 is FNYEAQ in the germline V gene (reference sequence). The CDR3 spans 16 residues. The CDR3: CASSLGTPILGETQYF. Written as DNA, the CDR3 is TGTGCTAGCAGCTTAGGGACACCTATACTTGGGGAGACCCAGTACTTC.

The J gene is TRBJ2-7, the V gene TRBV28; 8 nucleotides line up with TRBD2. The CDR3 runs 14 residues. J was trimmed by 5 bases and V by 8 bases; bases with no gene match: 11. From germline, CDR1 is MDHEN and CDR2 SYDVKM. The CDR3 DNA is TGTGCCAGCCTAAAGCCGGGACTAGAAAACGAGCAGTACTTC. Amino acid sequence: CASLKPGLENEQYF.

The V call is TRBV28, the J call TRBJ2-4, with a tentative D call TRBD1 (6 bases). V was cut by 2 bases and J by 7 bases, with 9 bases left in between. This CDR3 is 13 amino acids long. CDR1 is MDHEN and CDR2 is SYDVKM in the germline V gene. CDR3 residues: CASSLGGRNIQYF. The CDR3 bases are TGTGCCAGCAGTTTAGGGGGCCGGAACATTCAGTACTTC.

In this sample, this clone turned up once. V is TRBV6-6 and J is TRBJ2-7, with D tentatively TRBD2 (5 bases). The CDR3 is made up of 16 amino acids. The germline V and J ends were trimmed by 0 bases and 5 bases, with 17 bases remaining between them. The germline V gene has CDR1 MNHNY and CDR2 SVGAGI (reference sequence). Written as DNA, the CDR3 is TGTGCCAGCAGTTACTCGGTGTTCGCTAGCTTCCACGAGCAGTACTTC. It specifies CASSYSVFASFHEQYF.

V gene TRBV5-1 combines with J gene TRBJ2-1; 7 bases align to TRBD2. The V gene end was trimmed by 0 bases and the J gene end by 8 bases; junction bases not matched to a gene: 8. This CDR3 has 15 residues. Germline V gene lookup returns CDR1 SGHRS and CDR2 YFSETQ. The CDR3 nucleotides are TGCGCCAGCAGCTTGGGACTAGCATCAGCTCATGAGCAGTTCTTC. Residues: CASSLGLASAHEQFF.

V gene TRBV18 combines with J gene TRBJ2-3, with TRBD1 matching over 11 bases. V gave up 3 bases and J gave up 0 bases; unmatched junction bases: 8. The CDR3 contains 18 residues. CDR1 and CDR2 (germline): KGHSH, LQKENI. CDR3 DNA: TGTGCCAGCTCACCGGACAGGGGGCGCGATCGAAGCACAGATACGCAGTATTTT. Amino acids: CASSPDRGRDRSTDTQYF.

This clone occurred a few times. The CDR3 coding sequence is TGTGCCAGCAGCGTTATAAAGGGGGAATCGGTGTACTTC. This codes for CASSVIKGESVYF. The chain is built from TRBV7-2 and TRBJ2-7, with D possibly being TRBD1 (6 bases). V lost 5 bases and J lost 12, with 20 bases in between. The CDR3 spans 13 residues. The V gene's germline CDR1 is SGHTA and CDR2 FQGNSA.

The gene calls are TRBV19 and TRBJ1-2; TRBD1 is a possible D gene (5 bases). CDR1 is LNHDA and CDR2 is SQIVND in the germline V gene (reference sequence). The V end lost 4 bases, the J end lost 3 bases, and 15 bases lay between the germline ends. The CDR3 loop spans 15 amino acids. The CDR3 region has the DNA TGTGCCAGTAGTACCGCCTCGGGGGGTCACTATGGCTACACCTTC. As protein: CASSTASGGHYGYTF. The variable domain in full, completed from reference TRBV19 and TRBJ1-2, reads DGGITQSPKYLFRKEGQNVTLSCEQNLNHDAMYWYRQDPGQGLRLIYYSQIVNDFQKGDIAEGYSVSREKKESFPLTVTSAQKNPTAFYLCASSTASGGHYGYTFGSGTRLTVV.

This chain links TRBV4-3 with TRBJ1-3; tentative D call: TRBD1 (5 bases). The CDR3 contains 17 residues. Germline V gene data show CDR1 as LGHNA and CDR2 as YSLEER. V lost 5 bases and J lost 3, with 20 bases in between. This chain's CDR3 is CASSSDFGGLGGNTIYF. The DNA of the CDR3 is TGCGCCAGCAGCTCCGACTTTGGGGGGTTGGGTGGAAACACCATATATTTT.

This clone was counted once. DNA for the CDR3: TGCAGCGGTTCCGGGACAGGGGTCACAGATACGCAGTATTTT. Translating it yields CSGSGTGVTDTQYF. The rearrangement uses TRBV29-1 and TRBJ2-3; 10 nucleotides line up with TRBD1. This CDR3 region has 14 residues. After removal of 7 bases from V and 2 bases from J, the junction contained 6 bases not matched to a gene. Germline values: CDR1 SQVTM, CDR2 ANQGSEA.

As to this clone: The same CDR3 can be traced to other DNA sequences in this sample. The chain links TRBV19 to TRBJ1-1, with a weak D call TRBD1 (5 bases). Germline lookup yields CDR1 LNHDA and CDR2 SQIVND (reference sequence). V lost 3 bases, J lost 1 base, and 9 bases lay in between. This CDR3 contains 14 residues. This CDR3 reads CASSIQGPNTEAFF. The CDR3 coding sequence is TGTGCCAGTAGTATCCAGGGCCCGAACACTGAAGCTTTCTTT. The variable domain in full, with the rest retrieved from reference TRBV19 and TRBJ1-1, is DGGITQSPKYLFRKEGQNVTLSCEQNLNHDAMYWYRQDPGQGLRLIYYSQIVNDFQKGDIAEGYSVSREKKESFPLTVTSAQKNPTAFYLCASSIQGPNTEAFFGQGTRLTVV.

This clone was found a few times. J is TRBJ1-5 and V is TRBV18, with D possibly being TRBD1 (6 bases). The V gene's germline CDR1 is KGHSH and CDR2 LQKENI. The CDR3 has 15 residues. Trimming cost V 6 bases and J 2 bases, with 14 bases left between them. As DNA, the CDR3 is TGTGCCAGCTCTTGGGGCAGGGGAGGCAATCAGCCCCAGCATTTT. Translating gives CASSWGRGGNQPQHF.

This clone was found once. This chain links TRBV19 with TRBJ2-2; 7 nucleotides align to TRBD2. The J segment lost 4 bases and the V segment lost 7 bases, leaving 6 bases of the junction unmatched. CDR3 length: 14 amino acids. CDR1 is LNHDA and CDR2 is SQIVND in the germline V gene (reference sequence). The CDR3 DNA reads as TGTGCCAGTACTTGGGGGGGATCCACCGGGGAGCTGTTTTTT. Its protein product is CASTWGGSTGELFF.